One and the same sample provided the 9 T cell receptor beta chains below, sequenced in a study of cytomegalovirus exposure and HLA in healthy donors. The PCR contained 60 Vbeta and 13 Jbeta primers. Clones were sequenced by immunoSEQ multiplex PCR, and TCRdb holds only the in-frame ones, with some missing. The table records about 110,000 clones, more than 60% of them present only once. The material sequenced was PBMCs. The receptor set was obtained from a male donor in good health and CMV-seronegative.

The V call is TRBV5-4, the J call TRBJ2-1; 13 bases map to TRBD2. Trimming at V came to 4 bases and at J to 9 bases, leaving 7 bases not matched to a gene. The CDR3 covers 15 residues. Per germline, CDR1 SGHNT and CDR2 YYREEE (reference sequence). In nucleotides, the CDR3 is TGTGCCAGCAGCCCGCGGACTAGCGGGAGCCTTGAGCAGTTCTTC. Protein: CASSPRTSGSLEQFF. Full variable domain (rest looked up from reference TRBV5-4 and TRBJ2-1): ETGVTQSPTHLIKTRGQQVTLRCSSQSGHNTVSWYQQALGQGPQFIFQYYREEENGRGNFPPRFSGLQFPNYSSELNVNALELDDSALYLCASSPRTSGSLEQFFGPGTRLTVL.

DNA of the CDR3: TGTGCCAGCAGTTCACAGGGGAGCAAAAACATTCAGTACTTC. Protein product: CASSSQGSKNIQYF. The V call is TRBV27, the J call TRBJ2-4; TRBD1 aligns across 7 bases. Germline CDR1 reads MNHEY; CDR2 reads SMNVEV (reference sequence). This CDR3 region has 14 residues. V lost 4 bases, J lost 3 bases, and 3 bases stayed unmatched.

V gene TRBV5-4 combines with J gene TRBJ2-2, with 9 bases aligning to TRBD2. The germline CDR1 and CDR2 sequences are SGHNT and YYREEE (reference sequence). The CDR3 has 16 amino acids. Unmatched junction bases numbered 10, after V lost 4 bases and J lost 6 bases. CDR3 coding DNA: TGTGCCAGCAGCCTACGACTAGCGGAGTTACCCGGGGAGCTGTTTTTT. Protein product: CASSLRLAELPGELFF.

J is TRBJ2-3 and V is TRBV7-8; 9 nucleotides line up with TRBD2. Germline trimming cut 6 bases from V and 6 bases from J; bases unmatched to any gene: 10. Per the germline V gene, CDR1 is SGHVS and CDR2 is FQNEAQ. The CDR3 has 15 amino acids. CDR3: CASRRLAENGDTQYF. DNA for the CDR3: TGTGCCAGCAGAAGACTAGCGGAGAATGGGGATACGCAGTATTTT. Using reference TRBV7-8 and TRBJ2-3 for the parts outside the CDR3, the full variable domain is GAGVSQSPRYKVAKRGQDVALRCDPISGHVSLFWYQQALGQGPEFLTYFQNEAQLDKSGLPSDRFFAERPEGSVSTLKIQRTQQEDSAVYLCASRRLAENGDTQYFGPGTRLTVL.

The V gene is TRBV18, the J gene TRBJ1-1; 7 positions agree with TRBD1. Per germline, CDR1 KGHSH and CDR2 LQKENI. CDR3 length: 19 residues. V was clipped by 2 bases and J by 4 bases; unmatched bases: 19. The CDR3 reads CASSPYRQTGSNSGTEAFF. CDR3 DNA: TGTGCCAGCTCACCATACCGGCAGACAGGGTCCAACTCTGGCACTGAAGCTTTCTTT.

The rearrangement links TRBV12-5 to TRBJ2-3; TRBD1 matches at 11 bases. This CDR3 comprises 15 residues. V lost 5 bases to trimming and J lost 8 bases; unmatched junction nucleotides: 9. Germline CDR1 and CDR2: LGHNT and FRNRAP. In nucleotides, the CDR3 is TGTGCTAGTGGTCAAGGACAGGGGGCAGTAGGTACGCAGTATTTT. Protein sequence: CASGQGQGAVGTQYF.

By share, this clone counts as medium-sized. The chain links TRBV27 to TRBJ2-7, with TRBD2 matching over 11 bases. CDR3 size: 14 residues. V lost 8 bases and J lost 2; bases outside the gene matches: 5. The germline CDR1 and CDR2 sequences are MNHEY and SMNVEV (reference sequence). This chain's CDR3 is CASAPGLAAYEQYF. CDR3 nucleotides: TGTGCCAGCGCACCGGGACTAGCGGCCTACGAGCAGTACTTC.

This clone has just one count. The chain uses TRBV30 and TRBJ2-5; TRBD2 is a possible D gene (5 bases). The CDR3 covers 11 residues. Trimming stripped 4 bases from V and 8 bases from J, with 11 bases between. CDR1 and CDR2 (germline): GTSNPN, SVGIG (reference sequence). CDR3 loop: CAWTRRETQYF. For the CDR3, the DNA is TGTGCCTGGACCCGACGGGAAACCCAGTACTTC. The full variable domain, with the rest looked up from reference TRBV30 and TRBJ2-5, is SQTIHQWPATLVQPVGSPLSLECTVEGTSNPNLYWYRQAAGRGLQLLFYSVGIGQISSEVPQNLSASRPQDRQFILSSKKLLLSDSGFYLCAWTRRETQYFGPGTRLLVL.

This clone was detected ten times or more. The V gene is TRBV6-1, the J gene TRBJ1-5, with 7 bases aligning to TRBD1. Per the germline V gene, CDR1 is MNHNS and CDR2 is SASEGT. This CDR3 contains 15 residues. V was clipped by 7 bases and J by 7 bases; unmatched bases: 13. The CDR3 here is CASTNDAGGSQPQHF. Here the CDR3 DNA reads TGTGCCAGCACTAACGATGCAGGGGGAAGCCAGCCCCAGCATTTT.